One sample yielded the 4 T cell receptor beta chains listed below, sequenced in a study of OX40 agonist ivuxolimab in advanced cancers. Clones were read by immunoSEQ multiplex PCR, and TCRdb kept only the in-frame ones, dropping some. The repertoire holds about 21,000 clones, with over 75% as singletons. This sample comprised CD4+ or CD8+ T cells sorted from blood, obtained in a trial of the OX40 agonist ivuxolimab. The receptors come from an adult with an advanced solid tumor such as melanoma, head and neck, liver or kidney cancer.

The chain is built from TRBV7-9 and TRBJ2-2; 9 bases line up with TRBD1. The CDR3 is 16 residues long. V was clipped by 5 bases and J by 9 bases; unmatched bases: 13. CDR1 SEHNR and CDR2 FQNEAQ come from the germline V gene (reference sequence). As DNA, the CDR3 is TGTGCCAGCAGCGAGACTCCGGGACAGGGTTCGAGGGAGCTGTTTTTT. Its translation is CASSETPGQGSRELFF. The full variable domain, its missing parts supplied by reference TRBV7-9 and TRBJ2-2, is DTGVSQNPRHKITKRGQNVTFRCDPISEHNRLYWYRQTLGQGPEFLTYFQNEAQLEKSRLLSDRFSAERPKGSFSTLEIQRTEQGDSAMYLCASSETPGQGSRELFFGEGSRLTVL.

V gene TRBV5-6 combines with J gene TRBJ2-1; 8 bases fit TRBD2. V trimming: 3 bases; J trimming: 7 bases; junction bases outside the gene matches: 12. The CDR3 has 16 amino acids. CDR1 is SGHDT, CDR2 YYEEEE, per germline. As DNA, the CDR3 is TGTGCCAGCAGCTCGCCCGGGACTAGTCGTTCGAATGAGCAGTTCTTC. Its protein product is CASSSPGTSRSNEQFF.

This sequence joins TRBV4-3 and TRBJ2-7, with D possibly TRBD1 on 6 matching bases. The germline gives CDR1 LGHNA, CDR2 YSLEER. V was trimmed by 1 base and J by 5 bases, leaving 27 bases between them. This CDR3 is 19 amino acids long. CDR3 region: CASSQVWQGPQLLLDEQYF. CDR3 nucleotides: TGCGCCAGCAGCCAAGTGTGGCAGGGGCCGCAACTCCTCTTAGACGAGCAGTACTTC.

The chain uses TRBV9 and TRBJ2-7; TRBD2 might be the D (5 bases). Germline lookup yields CDR1 SGDLS and CDR2 YYNGEE. This CDR3 spans 13 amino acids. V was clipped by 2 bases and J by 7 bases, with 13 bases between them. The CDR3, as DNA: TGTGCCAGCAGCGTTCTGGATACGGGAGAGCAGTACTTC. Translating gives CASSVLDTGEQYF. Using reference TRBV9 and TRBJ2-7 for the parts outside the CDR3, the full variable domain is DSGVTQTPKHLITATGQRVTLRCSPRSGDLSVYWYQQSLDQGLQFLIQYYNGEERAKGNILERFSAQQFPDLHSELNLSSLELGDSALYFCASSVLDTGEQYFGPGTRLTVT.